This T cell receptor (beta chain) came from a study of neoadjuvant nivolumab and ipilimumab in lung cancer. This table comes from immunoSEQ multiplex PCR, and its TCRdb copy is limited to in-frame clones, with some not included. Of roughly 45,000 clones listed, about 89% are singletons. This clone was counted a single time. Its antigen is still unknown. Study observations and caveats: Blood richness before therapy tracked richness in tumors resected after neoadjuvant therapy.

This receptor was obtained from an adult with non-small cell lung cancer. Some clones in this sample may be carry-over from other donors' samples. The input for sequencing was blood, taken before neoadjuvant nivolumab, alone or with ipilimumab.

CDR3 protein: CASSLLVPGTDTQYF. CDR3 bases: TGTGCCAGCAGCTTATTGGTCCCTGGCACAGATACGCAGTATTTT. The chain carries TRBV7-9 and TRBJ2-3; D unclear. Trimming left V 2 bases short and J 1 base short, with 10 bases between. Germline V gene sequence: CDR1 SEHNR, CDR2 FQNEAQ (reference sequence). The CDR3 is 15 amino acids.